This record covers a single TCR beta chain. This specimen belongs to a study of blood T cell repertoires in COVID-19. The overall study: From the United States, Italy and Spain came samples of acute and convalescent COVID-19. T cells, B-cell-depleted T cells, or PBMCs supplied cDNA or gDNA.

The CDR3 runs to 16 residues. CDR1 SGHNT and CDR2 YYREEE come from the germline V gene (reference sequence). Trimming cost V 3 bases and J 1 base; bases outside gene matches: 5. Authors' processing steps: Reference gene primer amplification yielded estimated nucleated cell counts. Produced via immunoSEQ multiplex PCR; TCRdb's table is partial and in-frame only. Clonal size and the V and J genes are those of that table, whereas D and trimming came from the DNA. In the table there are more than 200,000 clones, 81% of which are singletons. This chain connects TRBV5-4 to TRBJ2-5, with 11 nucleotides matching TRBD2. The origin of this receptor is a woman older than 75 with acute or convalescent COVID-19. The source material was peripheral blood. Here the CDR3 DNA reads TGTGCCAGCAGCTCAATAGCGGGGGGGCGCCAAGAGACCCAGTACTTC. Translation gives CASSSIAGGRQETQYF.